This T cell receptor beta chain was obtained from a study of T-cell reconstitution after alpha-beta-depleted transplantation in children. Germline assignment: CDR1 MGHRA and CDR2 YSYEKL. The CDR3 totals 14 residues. J lost 8 bases, V lost 3 bases, and 6 bases had no gene match. For TCRbeta, the library was prepared with unique molecular identifiers. Using its own MiXCR run on the PCR reads, TCRdb lists one record per CDR3 protein. Among roughly 240,000 distinct CDR3 sequences listed, 8.2% were seen once. The table lists this clonotype with many counts. The clonotype was recovered from a male patient younger than 18 who had a stem cell transplant for acute lymphoblastic leukemia, so the T cells may come from the graft donor. The rearrangement links TRBV4-1 to TRBJ2-4; 8 positions agree with TRBD1. Source: PBMCs, mostly from graft donor cells, taken 180 days after TCRalphabeta/CD19-depleted stem cell transplant. The CDR3 coding sequence is TGCGCCAGCAGCCACAACAGGGGGGTGGACATTCAGTACTTC. It translates to CASSHNRGVDIQYF.